Listed below are T cell receptor beta chains from one sample, sequenced in a study of blood T cells in healthy people across ages. TCRdb ran MiXCR on the 5' RACE reads and lists one entry per CDR3 protein. The data show more than 800,000 distinct CDR3 sequences, more than 25% seen once. The sequencing input was blood. All receptors come from a woman aged 80 or over in good health. CDR3s include the opening cysteine and the closing phenylalanine or tryptophan. A D gene is named only where the DNA matches it firmly. Size is stated for part of the rows, as once, few or many counts, or as a class when the clone is expanded.

D gene,V gene,clone size,J gene,CDR3 DNA,CDR3 protein
NA,TRBV6-1,NA,TRBJ1-4,TGTGCCAGCAGTGTCAGGGGAAGATATGAAAAACTGTTTTTT,CASSVRGRYEKLFF
TRBD2,TRBV6-2/TRBV6-3,NA,TRBJ2-7,TGTGCCAGCCGTCTAGCGGGAGACCGAGAGCAGTACTTC,CASRLAGDREQYF
NA,TRBV5-1,many,TRBJ2-7,TGCGCCAGCAGCTTGAATCCGGACGGATACGAGCAGTACTTC,CASSLNPDGYEQYF
NA,TRBV15,NA,TRBJ1-1,TGTGCCACCAGCAGAGAAGGCGGTCAGAACACTGAAGCTTTCTTT,CATSREGGQNTEAFF
TRBD2,TRBV6-5,NA,TRBJ2-3,TGTGCCAGCAGTCCCCCCGCTAGCGGGGGCGTGGATACGCAGTATTTT,CASSPPASGGVDTQYF
NA,TRBV27,few,TRBJ2-3,TGTGCCAGCAAAAGTGCGGGGCGGGGCACAGATACGCAGTATTTT,CASKSAGRGTDTQYF
NA,TRBV5-5,many,TRBJ1-6,TGTGCCAGCAGCTTGTCGCCCGACGGGCATAATTCACCCCTCCACTTT,CASSLSPDGHNSPLHF
TRBD2,TRBV10-3,NA,TRBJ2-2,TGTGCCATCAGTGGTGGAACTAGCGGGGGAACCGGGGAGCTGTTTTTT,CAISGGTSGGTGELFF
NA,TRBV29-1,NA,TRBJ2-2,TGCAGCGTTGAGGGCAGGGAGAGCACCGGGGAGCTGTTTTTT,CSVEGRESTGELFF
TRBD1,TRBV3-1,NA,TRBJ2-2,TGTGCCAGCAGCCAAGATCTTAGGGGGCCTGGGGAGCTGTTTTTT,CASSQDLRGPGELFF
NA,TRBV15,few,TRBJ2-3,TGTGCCACCCGGAGTAGCACTAGCACAGATGCGCAGTATTTT,CATRSSTSTDAQYF
NA,TRBV7-2,many,TRBJ1-5,TGTGCCAGCAGCTCCGGTAGTAGCAATCAGCCCCAGCATTTT,CASSSGSSNQPQHF
NA,TRBV5-1,NA,TRBJ2-1,TGCGCCAGCAGCTTGGAACAGACGAATGAGCAGTTCTTC,CASSLEQTNEQFF
NA,TRBV4-1,few,TRBJ1-5,TGCGCCAGCAGCCAAACCGAACGGGGAGGAGCCCGCAATCAGCCCCAGCATTTT,CASSQTERGGARNQPQHF
NA,TRBV4-3,many,TRBJ1-5,TGCGCCAGCAGCCAAAGAAAAGAGCAGCCCCAGCATTTT,CASSQRKEQPQHF
NA,TRBV12-3/TRBV12-4,many,TRBJ2-3,TGTGCCAGCAGTTCGATCCCGATCCCCAGCGGAGGCACAGATACGCAGTATTTT,CASSSIPIPSGGTDTQYF
TRBD2,TRBV18,many,TRBJ2-1,TGTGCCAGCTCAGCGAGCGGGGGGGCCTACAATGAGCAGTTCTTC,CASSASGGAYNEQFF
NA,TRBV5-6,NA,TRBJ2-2,TGTGCCAGCAGCCTCCCGACAGCCACCGGGGAGCTGTTTTTT,CASSLPTATGELFF
TRBD2,TRBV11-2,NA,TRBJ2-1,TGTGCCAGCAACAGAATAGCGGGGGGCGATGAGCAGTTCTTC,CASNRIAGGDEQFF
NA,TRBV18,NA,TRBJ2-2,TGTGCCAGCTCACCTCTTACAGACCCCGGGGAGCTGTTTTTT,CASSPLTDPGELFF
TRBD1,TRBV18,NA,TRBJ1-2,TGTGCCAGCTCACCGCGACCGGGACAGTCTAACTATGGCTACACCTTC,CASSPRPGQSNYGYTF
NA,TRBV24-1,NA,TRBJ1-2,TGTGCCAGCAGCTCGGGGATTTATAACTATGGCTACACCTTC,CASSSGIYNYGYTF